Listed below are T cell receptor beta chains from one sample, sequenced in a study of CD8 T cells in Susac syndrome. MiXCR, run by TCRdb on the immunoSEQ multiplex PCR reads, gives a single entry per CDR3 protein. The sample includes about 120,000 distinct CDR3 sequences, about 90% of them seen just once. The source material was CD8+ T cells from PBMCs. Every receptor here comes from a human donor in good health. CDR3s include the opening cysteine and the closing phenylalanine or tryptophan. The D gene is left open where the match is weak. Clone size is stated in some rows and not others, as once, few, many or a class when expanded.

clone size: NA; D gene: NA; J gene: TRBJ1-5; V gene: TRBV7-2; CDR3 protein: CASSLTLEPQHF; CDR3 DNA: TGTGCCAGCAGCCTAACCCTCGAGCCCCAGCATTTT
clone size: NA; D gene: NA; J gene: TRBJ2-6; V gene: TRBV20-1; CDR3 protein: CSATDSHSGANVLTF; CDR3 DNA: TGCAGTGCCACGGACTCTCACTCTGGGGCCAACGTCCTGACTTTC
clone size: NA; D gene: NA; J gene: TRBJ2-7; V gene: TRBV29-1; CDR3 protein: CSVSQGSFSYEQYF; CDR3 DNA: TGCAGCGTTTCACAAGGGTCCTTTTCCTACGAGCAGTACTTC
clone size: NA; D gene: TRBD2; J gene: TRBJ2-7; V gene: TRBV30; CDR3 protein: CACQGGSYEQYF; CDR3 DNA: TGTGCCTGCCAGGGCGGGAGCTACGAGCAGTACTTC
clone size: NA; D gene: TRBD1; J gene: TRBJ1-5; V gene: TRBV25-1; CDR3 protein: CASRETGASQPQHF; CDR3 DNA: TGTGCCAGCAGGGAGACAGGGGCTAGTCAGCCCCAGCATTTT
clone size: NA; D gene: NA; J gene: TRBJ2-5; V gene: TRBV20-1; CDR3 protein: CSASWTGAPGETQYF; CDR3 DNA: TGCAGTGCTAGTTGGACGGGGGCCCCGGGTGAGACCCAGTACTTC
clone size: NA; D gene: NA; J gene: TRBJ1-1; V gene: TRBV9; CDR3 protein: CASSAAPRTEAFF; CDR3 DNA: TGTGCCAGCAGCGCAGCCCCGCGTACTGAAGCTTTCTTT
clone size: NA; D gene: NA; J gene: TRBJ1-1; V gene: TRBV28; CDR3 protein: CASKEGNTEAFF; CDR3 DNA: TGTGCCAGCAAGGAGGGAAACACTGAAGCTTTCTTT
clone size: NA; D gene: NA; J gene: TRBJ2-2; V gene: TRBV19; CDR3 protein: CASSMAGELFF; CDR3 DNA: TGTGCCAGTAGTATGGCCGGGGAGCTGTTTTTT
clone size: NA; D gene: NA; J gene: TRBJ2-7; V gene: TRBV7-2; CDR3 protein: CASSSVRGEQYF; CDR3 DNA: TGTGCCAGCAGCTCCGTCAGAGGGGAGCAGTACTTC
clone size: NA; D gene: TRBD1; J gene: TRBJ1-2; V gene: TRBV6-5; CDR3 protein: CASSLQGAGGYTF; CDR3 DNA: TGTGCCAGCAGTTTGCAGGGGGCTGGTGGCTACACCTTC
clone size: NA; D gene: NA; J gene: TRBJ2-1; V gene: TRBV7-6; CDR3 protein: CASSPGRIDNEQFF; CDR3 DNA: TGTGCCAGCAGCCCGGGACGGATTGACAATGAGCAGTTCTTC
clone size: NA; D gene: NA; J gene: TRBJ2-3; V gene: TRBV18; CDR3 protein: CASSPAFITDTQYF; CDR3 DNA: TGTGCCAGCTCACCGGCGTTTATCACAGATACGCAGTATTTT
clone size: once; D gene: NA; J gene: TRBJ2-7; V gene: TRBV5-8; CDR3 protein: CASITAGGIEQYF; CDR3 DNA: TGTGCCAGCATTACTGCAGGAGGGATTGAGCAGTACTTC
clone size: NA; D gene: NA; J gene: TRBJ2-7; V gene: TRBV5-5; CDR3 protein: CASSLREQRNYEQYF; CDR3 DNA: TGTGCCAGCAGCCTTCGAGAGCAGAGAAACTACGAGCAGTACTTC
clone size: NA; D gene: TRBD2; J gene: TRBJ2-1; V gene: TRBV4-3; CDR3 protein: CASSQGTSGGREQFF; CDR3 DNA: TGCGCCAGCAGCCAAGGGACTAGCGGGGGAAGGGAGCAGTTCTTC
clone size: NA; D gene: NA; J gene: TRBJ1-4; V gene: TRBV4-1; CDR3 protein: CASSQEGRGRDEKLFF; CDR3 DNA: TGCGCCAGCAGCCAAGAAGGCCGGGGTCGTGATGAAAAACTGTTTTTT
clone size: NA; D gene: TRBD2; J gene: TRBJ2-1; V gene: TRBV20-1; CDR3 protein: CSTSSAGGRNEQFF; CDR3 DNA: TGCAGTACCTCTTCCGCGGGGGGGCGCAATGAGCAGTTCTTC
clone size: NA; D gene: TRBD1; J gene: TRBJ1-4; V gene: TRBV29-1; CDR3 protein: CSVDGDRGNEKLFF; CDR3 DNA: TGCAGCGTCGATGGAGACAGGGGGAATGAAAAACTGTTTTTT
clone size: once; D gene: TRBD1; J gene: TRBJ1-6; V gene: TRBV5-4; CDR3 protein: CASSSFVGQGASYNSPLHF; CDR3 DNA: TGTGCCAGCAGCTCATTTGTCGGTCAGGGGGCTTCCTATAATTCACCCCTCCACTTT
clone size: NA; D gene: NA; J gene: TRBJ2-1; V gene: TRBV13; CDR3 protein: CASSRTGTSWGSVGLSFSYNEQFF; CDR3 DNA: TGTGCCAGCAGCAGGACCGGGACTTCCTGGGGTAGCGTCGGACTATCATTCTCCTACAATGAGCAGTTCTTC
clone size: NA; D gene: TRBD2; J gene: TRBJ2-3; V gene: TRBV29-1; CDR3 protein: CSASEGLAGGSTDTQYF; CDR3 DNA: TGCAGCGCCTCCGAGGGGCTAGCGGGGGGTAGCACAGATACGCAGTATTTT
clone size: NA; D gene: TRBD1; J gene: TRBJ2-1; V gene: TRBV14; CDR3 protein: CASSQDYGTGDNEQFF; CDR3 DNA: TGTGCCAGCAGCCAAGACTATGGGACAGGGGACAATGAGCAGTTCTTC
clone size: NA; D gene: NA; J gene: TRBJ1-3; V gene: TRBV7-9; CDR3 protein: CASSSTENTIYF; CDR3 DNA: TGTGCCAGCAGTTCTACTGAAAACACCATATATTTT
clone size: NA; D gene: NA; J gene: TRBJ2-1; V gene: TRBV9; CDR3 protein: CASSVAERYNEQFF; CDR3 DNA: TGTGCCAGCAGCGTAGCAGAGCGGTACAATGAGCAGTTCTTC
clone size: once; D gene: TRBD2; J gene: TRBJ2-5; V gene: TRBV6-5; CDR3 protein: CASSYATRGMGETQYF; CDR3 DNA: TGTGCCAGCAGCTACGCCACGCGGGGGATGGGGGAGACCCAGTACTTC
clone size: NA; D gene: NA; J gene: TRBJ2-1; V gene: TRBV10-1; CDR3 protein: CASIASTAYNEQFF; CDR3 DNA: TGCGCCTCAATAGCGTCGACAGCGTACAATGAGCAGTTCTTC
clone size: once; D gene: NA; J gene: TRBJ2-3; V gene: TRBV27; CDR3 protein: CASSLGSSGGTDTQYF; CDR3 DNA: TGTGCCAGCAGTTTGGGCAGTAGCGGTGGCACAGATACGCAGTATTTT
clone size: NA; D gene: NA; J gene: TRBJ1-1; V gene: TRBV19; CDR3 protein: CASIDRSGAWGSNTEAFF; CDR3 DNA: TGTGCCAGTATCGATCGATCGGGAGCCTGGGGGTCGAACACTGAAGCTTTCTTT
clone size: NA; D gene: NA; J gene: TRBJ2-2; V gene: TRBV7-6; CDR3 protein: CASSLGPFYTGELFF; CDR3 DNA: TGTGCCAGCAGCTTAGGACCTTTCTATACCGGGGAGCTGTTTTTT
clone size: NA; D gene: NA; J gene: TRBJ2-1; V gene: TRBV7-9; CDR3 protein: CASSLRPGYNEQFF; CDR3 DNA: TGTGCCAGCAGCTTAAGGCCGGGATACAATGAGCAGTTCTTC
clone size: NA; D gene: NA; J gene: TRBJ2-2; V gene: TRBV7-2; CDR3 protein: CASSRGAGANTGELFF; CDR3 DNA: TGTGCCAGCAGCCGAGGGGCAGGGGCGAACACCGGGGAGCTGTTTTTT
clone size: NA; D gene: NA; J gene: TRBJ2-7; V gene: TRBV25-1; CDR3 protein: CASSYPSAYEQYF; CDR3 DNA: TGTGCCAGCAGTTACCCCTCGGCATACGAGCAGTACTTC
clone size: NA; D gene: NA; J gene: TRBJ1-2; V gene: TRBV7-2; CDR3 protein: CASSLATLSGGYTF; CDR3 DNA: TGTGCCAGCAGCTTAGCTACCCTTTCGGGTGGCTACACCTTC
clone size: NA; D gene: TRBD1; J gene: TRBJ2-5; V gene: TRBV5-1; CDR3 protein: CASSAGTGRSETQYF; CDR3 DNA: TGCGCCAGCAGCGCCGGGACAGGGCGTTCAGAGACCCAGTACTTC
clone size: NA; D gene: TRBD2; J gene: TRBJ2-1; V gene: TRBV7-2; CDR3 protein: CASSPSPSGGTNEQFF; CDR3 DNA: TGTGCCAGCAGCCCGTCCCCTAGCGGGGGGACGAATGAGCAGTTCTTC